This T cell receptor beta chain was sequenced during a study of lymphopenia after photon versus proton radiotherapy. The study's findings and limits: A bigger post-nadir fall in TCR diversity correlated inversely with survival time in deceased patients.

Sequencing was performed with immunoSEQ multiplex PCR; in TCRdb, only in-frame clones are kept and a portion is missing. Here the sample spans about 26,000 clones, over 80% being singletons. For this clone: The antigen remains undetermined.

CDR3 length: 16 amino acids. V was clipped by 5 bases and J by 5 bases; unmatched bases: 11. Looked up from germline, CDR1 is SEHNR and CDR2 is FQNEAQ (reference sequence). The receptor was derived from a woman aged 45-65 years with pancreatic cancer. The rearrangement joins TRBV7-9 to TRBJ1-4; TRBD1 matches at 7 bases. The sample here was peripheral blood, taken from a patient treated with photon-based radiotherapy. The CDR3: CASSQWGDRENEKLFF. The CDR3 DNA reads as TGTGCCAGCAGCCAATGGGGCGACAGGGAGAATGAAAAACTGTTTTTT.